These 15 T cell receptor beta chains were all obtained from the same sample, sequenced in a study of molecular identifiers for immune sequencing clone quantification. TCRdb processed the PCR reads anew with MiXCR; each CDR3 protein has one entry. In the table there are about 640,000 distinct CDR3 sequences, just under 20% of which are singletons. Input material: naive CD8+ T cells from blood, with Jurkat cell RNA spiked in. Described subset: FACS-sorted CD8+CD4-CCR7+CD45RA+ naive T cells. Every receptor here comes from a human donor in good health. Some libraries in this study had Jurkat cell RNA spiked in.

This clonotype was counted many times. Written as DNA, the CDR3 is TGCAGTGCTAGATTCGGACAGGTTAAAAACATTCAGTACTTC. This encodes CSARFGQVKNIQYF. The chain carries TRBV20-1 and TRBJ2-4; 7 bases align to TRBD1. V lost 2 bases, J lost 4 bases, and 5 bases stayed unmatched. This CDR3 contains 14 residues. In germline, CDR1 is DFQATT, CDR2 SNEGSKA (reference sequence).

In this sample, this clonotype turned up many times. J is TRBJ2-5 and V is TRBV9, with 10 bases lining up with TRBD2. Germline values: CDR1 SGDLS, CDR2 YYNGEE. The CDR3 totals 15 residues. Trimming at V came to 4 bases and at J to 3 bases, leaving 6 bases not matched to a gene. CDR3 protein: CASSPQLAGKETQYF. The CDR3 DNA reads as TGTGCCAGCAGCCCCCAACTAGCGGGAAAAGAGACCCAGTACTTC.

This clonotype has at least ten counts. The chain links TRBV19 to TRBJ2-3; no definite D call. This CDR3 has 13 residues. V lost 4 bases, J lost 5 bases, and 10 bases lay in between. Germline V gene lookup returns CDR1 LNHDA and CDR2 SQIVND (reference sequence). The CDR3 protein is CASSTLPGDTQYF. The CDR3, as DNA: TGTGCCAGTAGTACCCTACCGGGAGATACGCAGTATTTT.

As regards this clonotype: A much larger clonotype is one base distant, so this may be a read error. The chain joins TRBV7-9 to TRBJ1-4; maybe TRBD1 (5 bases). The CDR3 has 13 residues. The germline V and J ends were trimmed by 6 bases and 7 bases, with 12 bases remaining between them. The V gene's germline CDR1 is SEHNR and CDR2 FQNEAQ (reference sequence). CDR3 bases: TGTGCCAGCAGGTCTGGGGCCACTGAAAAACTGTTTTTT. Protein product: CASRSGATEKLFF. Based on the CDR3 plus reference TRBV7-9 and TRBJ1-4, the full variable domain is DTGVSQNPRHKITKRGQNVTFRCDPISEHNRLYWYRQTLGQGPEFLTYFQNEAQLEKSRLLSDRFSAERPKGSFSTLEIQRTEQGDSAMYLCASRSGATEKLFFGSGTQLSVL.

Here the CDR3 DNA reads TGCAGTGCCCAGCGGGCGGTCTCCTACAATGAGCAGTTCTTC. It yields the protein CSAQRAVSYNEQFF. The chain couples TRBV20-1 to TRBJ2-1, with D perhaps TRBD2 (6 bases). Germline CDR1 DFQATT, CDR2 SNEGSKA (reference sequence). This CDR3 has 14 residues. With 6 bases removed from V and 0 bases from J, the gap between germline ends came to 12 bases.

Worth noting for this clonotype: This may be a read error: a much more frequent sequence differs by one nucleotide. Because it lacks the conserved phenylalanine or tryptophan at the end, this CDR3 is likely a read error. The rearrangement uses TRBV12-3 or TRBV12-4 and TRBJ2-5; D is unresolved. Deletions cut 1 base from V and 5 bases from J, with 11 bases between. CDR3 length: 14 amino acids. The CDR3 spells CASSLGAGHETQYL. The CDR3 nucleotides are TGTGCCAGCAGTTTAGGGGCAGGCCACGAGACCCAGTACCTC.

The rearrangement joins TRBV19 to TRBJ1-1, with D tentatively TRBD1 (6 bases). The germline CDR1 and CDR2 sequences are LNHDA and SQIVND (reference sequence). The CDR3 sequence is 13 residues long. V was shortened by 11 bases and J by 5 bases, with 18 bases between the two germline ends. The CDR3 DNA sequence: TGTGCCGGGGACACCAGATTGGTGACTGAAGCTTTCTTT. It translates to CAGDTRLVTEAFF.

This clonotype was found many times. The CDR3 region has the DNA TGTGCCAGCAGCGAACAGGGGACCAGACAAGAGACCCAGTACTTC. Translation: CASSEQGTRQETQYF. This chain connects TRBV13 to TRBJ2-5; 7 nucleotides match TRBD1. CDR1 and CDR2 (germline): PRHDT, FYEKMQ (reference sequence). V gave up 5 bases and J gave up 2 bases; unmatched junction bases: 8. CDR3 length equals 15 residues.

In this sample, this clonotype turned up many times. The chain has TRBV6-2 or TRBV6-3 and TRBJ2-7; a possible D gene is TRBD1 (6 bases). The ends were cut back, 6 bases at V and 5 bases at J, with 17 bases in the middle. Germline loops: CDR1 MNHEY, CDR2 SVGEGT. The CDR3 runs to 14 residues. This CDR3 reads CASRAPGQPNEQYF. The CDR3 DNA is TGTGCCAGCAGAGCCCCCGGACAGCCTAACGAGCAGTACTTC.

This clonotype was seen at least ten times. The chain couples TRBV29-1 to TRBJ2-3; D unresolved. V was trimmed by 7 bases and J by 6 bases, leaving 14 bases between them. In germline, CDR1 is SQVTM, CDR2 ANQGSEA. CDR3 length: 12 residues. The chain's CDR3 is CSDGPLGDTQYF. DNA of the CDR3: TGCAGCGATGGGCCCCTAGGGGATACGCAGTATTTT.

The rearrangement joins TRBV4-2 to TRBJ2-2, with 7 bases identical to TRBD1. Trimming removed 2 bases from V and 3 bases from J; junction bases left unmatched: 12. The CDR3 loop spans 18 amino acids. CDR1 is LGHNA and CDR2 is YNFKEQ in the germline V gene. The DNA for the CDR3 is TGTGCCAGCAGCCAAAGAGGGCCTGGGACAGCCGACACCGGGGAGCTGTTTTTT. Translated, it gives CASSQRGPGTADTGELFF.

At least ten counts were recorded for this clonotype. This chain uses TRBV29-1 with TRBJ1-1; no clear D gene. Germline CDR1 SQVTM, CDR2 ANQGSEA. CDR3 size: 15 residues. V was trimmed by 5 bases and J by 2 bases, leaving 18 bases between them. The CDR3 DNA reads TGCAGCGTTCAATGGTGGAGGGAGGTTAACACTGAAGCTTTCTTT. Amino acids: CSVQWWREVNTEAFF.

This chain uses TRBV29-1 with TRBJ2-7; D not certain. The CDR3 loop spans 12 amino acids. Trimming removed 6 bases from V and 2 bases from J, with 11 bases in between. Germline loops: CDR1 SQVTM, CDR2 ANQGSEA. The CDR3 is CSVAIYPYEQYF. The CDR3 DNA follows: TGCAGCGTCGCCATTTACCCCTACGAGCAGTACTTC.

The chain is built from TRBV19 and TRBJ1-1, with a weak D call TRBD1 (5 bases). V dropped 4 bases and J dropped 4 bases, with 13 bases sitting between them. Germline CDR1 and CDR2: LNHDA and SQIVND (reference sequence). This CDR3 has 14 amino acids. The chain's CDR3 is CASSKGRGTTEAFF. As DNA, the CDR3 is TGTGCCAGTAGTAAGGGGCGAGGCACCACTGAAGCTTTCTTT. Full variable domain (outside the CDR3, taken from reference TRBV19 and TRBJ1-1): DGGITQSPKYLFRKEGQNVTLSCEQNLNHDAMYWYRQDPGQGLRLIYYSQIVNDFQKGDIAEGYSVSREKKESFPLTVTSAQKNPTAFYLCASSKGRGTTEAFFGQGTRLTVV.

This clonotype was counted only a few times. This sequence joins TRBV28 and TRBJ2-1, with D tentatively TRBD2 (5 bases). The V gene lost 4 bases and the J gene lost 4 bases, with 14 bases spanning the gap. The CDR3 runs 15 residues. The germline CDR1 and CDR2 sequences are MDHEN and SYDVKM. CDR3 region: CASSSAGGGYNEQFF. In DNA, the CDR3 is TGTGCCAGCAGTTCTGCCGGAGGCGGTTACAATGAGCAGTTCTTC.